This passage covers 25 T cell receptor beta chains from one sample sequenced in a study of blood T cell repertoires in COVID-19. This table comes from immunoSEQ multiplex PCR, and its TCRdb copy is limited to in-frame clones, with some not included. The table lists approximately 500,000 clones, 85% to 90% of them singletons, with 7.8% in the top ten. Sequencing was performed on peripheral blood. These receptors were taken from a woman in her 50s with COVID-19, enrolled during active disease.

This clone was seen only a few times. V and J are TRBV29-1 and TRBJ2-2; a possible D gene is TRBD1 (6 bases). The CDR3 covers 13 residues. CDR1 is SQVTM, CDR2 ANQGSEA, per germline. Deletions cut 3 bases from V and 6 bases from J, with 11 bases between. The CDR3 protein is CSVDRGGAGELFF. The CDR3 region has the DNA TGCAGCGTTGACAGGGGTGGAGCCGGGGAGCTGTTTTTT.

V and J are TRBV5-1 and TRBJ2-5; a possible D gene is TRBD2 (7 bases). The germline V gene encodes CDR1 SGHRS and CDR2 YFSETQ. V shed 6 bases and J shed 5 bases, with 20 bases lying between them. This CDR3 has 15 amino acids. The CDR3 DNA is TGCGCCAGCAACACGGGGGGCCGAAACGACGAGACCCAGTACTTC. This translates into CASNTGGRNDETQYF. The full variable domain, with the rest looked up from reference TRBV5-1 and TRBJ2-5, is KAGVTQTPRYLIKTRGQQVTLSCSPISGHRSVSWYQQTPGQGLQFLFEYFSETQRNKGNFPGRFSGRQFSNSRSEMNVSTLELGDSALYLCASNTGGRNDETQYFGPGTRLLVL.

This chain joins TRBV4-1 and TRBJ1-2; maybe TRBD1 (5 bases). Looked up from germline, CDR1 is MGHRA and CDR2 is YSYEKL. Trimming stripped 0 bases from V and 5 bases from J, with 16 bases between. This CDR3 is built from 16 residues. CDR3 in amino acids: CASSQDLGGSLYGYTF. The CDR3 nucleotides are TGCGCCAGCAGCCAAGATCTGGGGGGGTCCCTATATGGCTACACCTTC.

A single count supports this clone. This chain joins TRBV4-1 and TRBJ1-2; 8 positions agree with TRBD1. Unmatched junction bases numbered 9, after V lost 5 bases and J lost 4 bases. CDR1 is MGHRA, CDR2 YSYEKL, per germline. The CDR3 totals 15 residues. In nucleotides, the CDR3 is TGCGCCAGCAGCGGCCGACAGGGGCGGATCTATGGCTACACCTTC. The encoded protein is CASSGRQGRIYGYTF.

This clone was observed a few times. J is TRBJ2-1 and V is TRBV18; D is uncertain. In germline, CDR1 is KGHSH, CDR2 LQKENI. The CDR3 runs 13 residues. V was shortened by 2 bases and J by 7 bases, with 9 bases between the two germline ends. CDR3 coding DNA: TGTGCCAGCTCACCATACCAGGCGAATGAGCAGTTCTTC. Residues: CASSPYQANEQFF.

This clone was detected only a few times. The chain combines TRBV6-6 with TRBJ1-5; D remains unclear. The germline V gene has CDR1 MNHNY and CDR2 SVGAGI (reference sequence). CDR3 length: 10 residues. Trimming cost V 10 bases and J 7 bases, with 8 bases left between them. The CDR3 loop is CATHTQPQHF. The DNA of the CDR3 is TGTGCCACCCACACCCAGCCCCAGCATTTT.

This rearrangement joins TRBV9 to TRBJ2-4; perhaps TRBD2 as D (5 bases). Trimming left V 5 bases short and J 2 bases short, with 14 bases between. CDR3 length equals 15 residues. Germline V CDR1 and CDR2: SGDLS, YYNGEE. The chain's CDR3 is CASRPFRGSKNIQYF. In nucleotides, the CDR3 is TGTGCCAGCAGGCCTTTTAGAGGGTCCAAAAACATTCAGTACTTC.

The J gene is TRBJ2-3, the V gene TRBV19, with 12 bases matching TRBD2. J lost 5 bases, V lost 2 bases, and 8 bases had no gene match. Germline CDR1 is LNHDA and CDR2 is SQIVND (reference sequence). The CDR3 runs 17 residues. CDR3 nucleotides: TGTGCCAGTAGTATAAGATCTAGCGGGGGGGGAGGAGATACGCAGTATTTT. Amino acids: CASSIRSSGGGGDTQYF.

This chain uses TRBV18 with TRBJ2-3, with a tentative D call TRBD2 (5 bases). Germline V gives CDR1 KGHSH, CDR2 LQKENI. Trimming stripped 3 bases from V and 5 bases from J, with 18 bases between. CDR3 size: 16 residues. CDR3 in amino acids: CASSPVGSGGGDTQYF. The CDR3 DNA follows: TGTGCCAGCTCACCGGTAGGTTCTGGAGGTGGAGATACGCAGTATTTT. Supplemented by reference TRBV18 and TRBJ2-3, the full variable domain reads NAGVMQNPRHLVRRRGQEARLRCSPMKGHSHVYWYRQLPEEGLKFMVYLQKENIIDESGMPKERFSAEFPKEGPSILRIQQVVRGDSAAYFCASSPVGSGGGDTQYFGPGTRLTVL.

The chain recombines TRBV11-2 with TRBJ1-6; 7 bases map to TRBD1. Germline CDR1 reads SGHAT; CDR2 reads FQNNGV. The CDR3 length is 13 residues. V lost 1 base, J lost 10 bases, and 1 base stayed unmatched. The CDR3 DNA sequence: TGTGCCAGCAGCTTAGGGACAGGCTCACCCCTCCACTTT. This codes for CASSLGTGSPLHF.

The chain joins TRBV11-2 to TRBJ2-7; TRBD2 agrees at 7 bases. Germline-derived CDR1 and CDR2 are SGHAT and FQNNGV. This CDR3 region has 15 residues. V gave up 1 base and J gave up 5 bases; unmatched junction bases: 8. The CDR3 nucleotides are TGTGCCAGCAGCTTAGGGGGGGGGTTCTACAACGAGCAGTACTTC. Encoded protein: CASSLGGGFYNEQYF.

This sequence joins TRBV2 and TRBJ1-1, with TRBD1 as a possible D gene (5 bases). CDR3 size: 14 residues. Germline V gene sequence: CDR1 SNHLY, CDR2 FYNNEI. V was clipped by 7 bases and J by 0 bases, with 12 bases between them. CDR3 amino acids: CASNHRRMNTEAFF. The CDR3 bases are TGTGCCAGCAACCACAGGAGAATGAACACTGAAGCTTTCTTT.

The chain is built from TRBV7-2 and TRBJ1-6, with D unresolved. V was pared by 3 bases and J by 16 bases, with 19 bases between. CDR1 is SGHTA and CDR2 is FQGNSA in the germline V gene. The CDR3 loop spans 14 amino acids. The CDR3 nucleotides read TGTGCCAGCAGCTTCGACATTGGCAGTCCACTGCTCCACTTT. The encoded protein is CASSFDIGSPLLHF.

The chain recombines TRBV7-9 with TRBJ2-5; 10 nucleotides line up with TRBD2. The junction had 3 bases not matched to a gene; V was cut back by 3 bases and J by 2 bases. The CDR3 length is 15 residues. CDR1 and CDR2 (germline): SEHNR, FQNEAQ (reference sequence). Here the CDR3 reads CASSLTSGSQETQYF. The CDR3 bases are TGTGCCAGCAGCTTGACTAGCGGGTCACAAGAGACCCAGTACTTC.

The rearrangement links TRBV9 to TRBJ2-3; D may be TRBD1 (5 bases). Trimming left V 2 bases short and J 2 bases short, with 12 bases between. Germline V gene lookup returns CDR1 SGDLS and CDR2 YYNGEE. The CDR3 consists of 15 residues. The DNA of the CDR3 is TGTGCCAGCAGCGTGGACATGATAACCACAGATACGCAGTATTTT. This sequence encodes CASSVDMITTDTQYF.

This chain's CDR3 is CASSLDRLGPYEQYF. The CDR3, as DNA: TGTGCCAGCAGTTTGGACAGGTTGGGGCCCTACGAGCAGTACTTC. The chain combines TRBV6-5 with TRBJ2-7; TRBD1 matches at 7 bases. Germline CDR1 is MNHEY and CDR2 is SVGAGI. The junction had 8 bases not matched to a gene; V was cut back by 4 bases and J by 2 bases. The CDR3 totals 15 residues.

The J gene is TRBJ2-7, the V gene TRBV30; D is perhaps TRBD1 (5 bases). The germline gives CDR1 GTSNPN, CDR2 SVGIG (reference sequence). The V and J ends lost 2 bases and 7 bases respectively, with 12 bases between them. This CDR3 has 12 amino acids. CDR3 nucleotide sequence: TGTGCCTGGAGTCCAGATCGGACAGAGCAGTACTTC. Protein: CAWSPDRTEQYF.

This clone is a singleton in its sample. This chain connects TRBV10-3 to TRBJ1-4; 7 positions agree with TRBD1. This CDR3 region has 15 residues. Losses at the gene ends were 4 bases for V and 3 bases for J; bases not matched to a gene: 5. Germline V gives CDR1 ENHRY, CDR2 SYGVKD. The CDR3 reads CAISGGTAPNEKLFF. The CDR3, as DNA: TGTGCCATCAGTGGGGGGACAGCCCCTAATGAAAAACTGTTTTTT.

The rearrangement joins TRBV7-9 to TRBJ2-2; D remains unclear. Germline CDR1 and CDR2: SEHNR and FQNEAQ (reference sequence). The CDR3 runs 13 residues. V dropped 5 bases and J dropped 4 bases, with 8 bases sitting between them. The CDR3 is CASSPQITGELFF. The DNA of the CDR3 is TGTGCCAGCAGCCCACAAATCACCGGGGAGCTGTTTTTT. Full variable domain (remainder filled in from reference TRBV7-9 and TRBJ2-2): DTGVSQNPRHKITKRGQNVTFRCDPISEHNRLYWYRQTLGQGPEFLTYFQNEAQLEKSRLLSDRFSAERPKGSFSTLEIQRTEQGDSAMYLCASSPQITGELFFGEGSRLTVL.

The V and J genes are TRBV5-1 and TRBJ2-7; TRBD1 aligns across 8 bases. Germline V lookup: CDR1 SGHRS, CDR2 YFSETQ. V lost 4 bases and J lost 2; bases outside the gene matches: 5. The CDR3 sequence is 14 residues long. Here the CDR3 DNA reads TGCGCCAGCAGCAAGGGACAGGTTCCCTACGAGCAGTACTTC. Translated: CASSKGQVPYEQYF.

This clone was counted once. The J gene is TRBJ2-2, the V gene TRBV10-3, with D perhaps matching TRBD1 (6 bases). The V gene's germline CDR1 is ENHRY and CDR2 SYGVKD. V lost 8 bases, J lost 2 bases, and 12 bases lay in between. This CDR3 has 14 residues. The CDR3 is CAIGQRSNTGELFF. The DNA for the CDR3 is TGTGCCATCGGACAGCGCAGTAACACCGGGGAGCTGTTTTTT.

CDR3 DNA sequence: TGTGCCAGCAGAGCAACCGACAGGTCCGGTGAGCAGTTCTTC. This codes for CASRATDRSGEQFF. The chain has TRBV2 and TRBJ2-1; a weak D match, TRBD1 (6 bases). Germline CDR1 is SNHLY and CDR2 is FYNNEI. With 6 bases removed from V and 9 bases from J, the gap between germline ends came to 18 bases. This CDR3 contains 14 residues. Looking up the rest from reference TRBV2 and TRBJ2-1 gives the full variable domain: EPEVTQTPSHQVTQMGQEVILRCVPISNHLYFYWYRQILGQKVEFLVSFYNNEISEKSEIFDDQFSVERPDGSNFTLKIRSTKLEDSAMYFCASRATDRSGEQFFGPGTRLTVL.

The chain links TRBV5-6 to TRBJ2-3; TRBD2 aligns across 8 bases. The CDR3 is 14 residues long. V shed 1 base and J 6 bases; nucleotides not matched to a gene: 4. Germline V gives CDR1 SGHDT, CDR2 YYEEEE. The CDR3 region has the DNA TGTGCCAGCAGCTTGACTAGCGGCGACGATACGCAGTATTTT. Translation: CASSLTSGDDTQYF.

This chain links TRBV6-7 with TRBJ1-5; TRBD1 might be the D (5 bases). TRBV6-7 is known as an ORF, though its function is uncertain. V shed 0 bases and J shed 2 bases, with 8 bases lying between them. The CDR3 runs 15 residues. CDR3 residues: CASSYSSRGNQPQHF. The CDR3 nucleotides are TGTGCCAGCAGTTACTCGAGCAGGGGCAATCAGCCCCAGCATTTT.

The chain is built from TRBV7-2 and TRBJ1-6; D is undetermined. V gave up 3 bases and J gave up 6 bases, with 9 bases separating them. The CDR3 is 14 residues long. CDR1 is SGHTA, CDR2 FQGNSA, per germline. CDR3: CASSLDSFNSPLHF. CDR3 DNA: TGTGCCAGCAGCTTGGACTCTTTTAATTCACCCCTCCACTTT.